Described below is a single T cell receptor (beta chain) sequence and its context. This clone occurred a few times. What antigen it recognizes has not been identified. Nothing much larger sits one base from this clone, and base qualities are not available. TCRbeta CDR3 regions were amplified from genomic DNA by means of the immunoSEQ Assay, a bias-controlled multiplex PCR. In the authors' own workflow: The number of nucleated cells in each sample was estimated from the amplification of reference gene primers within the assay. To quantify the absolute abundance of each unique TCRbeta CDR3 rearrangement, sequence reads were collapsed and filtered. For each sample, productive Simpson clonality was calculated as the square root of Simpson's diversity index over productive rearrangements. This immuneACCESS table, as held by TCRdb, lists in-frame sequences with V and J called but not all clones. Of the missing ones, under half trace to an unresolved V gene in checked studies; the others have no known cause. V and J calls and clone size are copied from that table; D and trimming were computed from the DNA. The sample table holds fewer than 200,000 clones, of which over 75% were seen once. The ten largest clones take up more than 8% of the sample.

Trimming accounts for 5 bases at V and 5 bases at J, while the number of junction bases matched to no gene is 8. Taken from cysteine to phenylalanine, the CDR3 has 15 residues. Only the CDR3 part of the read is kept: 45 bases, read in frame from the first base. Reading the germline V gene gives CDR1 SQVTM and CDR2 ANQGSEA. This specimen belongs to a study of blood T cell repertoires in COVID-19 (dated by TCRdb to 2018 to 2021). Notes on the research overall: Collaborator samples came from the United States, Italy and Spain and covered acute and convalescent phases of COVID-19. A freely available public database, intended as a resource for researchers studying the immune response to SARS-CoV-2, is where the repertoires were released. The dataset comprised deeply sampled blood TCRbeta repertoires from subjects exposed to, actively infected with, or recovered from COVID-19. The samples were drawn from two sources: the first 160 participants of the ongoing ImmuneRACE study, and 1,200 or so subjects contributed by 6 global collaborators. The sample metadata nearly always contained a de-identified subject ID, COVID-19 status, age in years and sex. Where available, HLA class I and class II types were taken from metadata supplied by the sample provider and were not determined by assay-based typing. The prospective study material was composed of cDNA or gDNA derived from T cells, B-cell-depleted T cells, or PBMCs.

General study outcomes and caveats: Clinical and demographic metadata were provided uncurated, with the amount varying by source and participant.

Whole blood was collected in K2EDTA tubes by collaborating institutions according to the institutions' own protocols. For TCRbeta analysis, collaborators shipped samples in one of three forms: frozen whole blood, isolated PBMCs, or DNA extracted from either of those sample types. The chain uses TRBV29-1 and TRBJ2-2; TRBD1 fits 10 bases in the junction. Sequences were obtained from peripheral blood. This sequence originates from a woman of 80 years or more with acute or convalescent COVID-19. The DNA is TGCAGCGTTTTCGGGACAGGGGCCCTGACCGGGGAGCTGTTTTTT. It codes for CSVFGTGALTGELFF.